One T cell receptor beta chain is described in this entry. The junction does not match germline at one end; this may be a read error. This record belongs to a study of blood T cell repertoires in COVID-19. Background on the study: The analysed material was cDNA or gDNA that came from T cells, B-cell-depleted T cells, or PBMCs.

The germline gives CDR1 SGHRS, CDR2 YFSETQ. This CDR3 spans 19 amino acids. Under the authors' procedure: Quantification of nucleated cells was approximated via reference gene primer amplification. Sequencing was performed with immunoSEQ multiplex PCR; in TCRdb, only in-frame clones are kept and a portion is missing. V and J calls and clone size are those listed in that table; D and trimming were worked out from the DNA. The sample lists 250,000 or so clones, about 87% occurring once. The genes are TRBV5-1 and TRBJ1-2; TRBD1 matches at 9 bases. The specimen sequenced was PBMCs or T cells enriched from blood (not recorded which). This receptor was taken from a woman between 35 and 50 years old who had been exposed to COVID-19. The CDR3 bases are TGTGCCAGCAGCCGGGGTTCCGGACAGGGGCGACCGCTTAACTATGGCTACACCTTC. Amino acids: CASSRGSGQGRPLNYGYTF.